This TCR beta chain comes out of a study of CD8 T cells in ankylosing spondylitis. General study findings and limits: A TCR beta motif of eight highly homologous variants appeared characteristic of ankylosing spondylitis blood.

V shed 10 bases and J shed 0 bases, with 16 bases lying between them. Germline V gene data show CDR1 as ENHRY and CDR2 as SYGVKD. This CDR3 region has 15 residues. This clonotype was recorded at least ten times. As yet, its antigen is unknown. Quantitative 5'-RACE was performed with molecular barcodes, and it yielded the TCR beta libraries. TCRdb processed the 5' RACE reads anew with MiXCR; each CDR3 protein has one entry. The sample holds more than 500,000 distinct CDR3 sequences; 5.3% are singletons and the top ten take 3% to 4.5%. Sequenced: blood, either unsorted or a sorted T cell fraction (not recorded which). The chain is built from TRBV10-3 and TRBJ1-5, with D unclear. The sequence was collected from a male donor with ankylosing spondylitis. The CDR3 bases are TGTGCCACTAAATTAAATGACGGTAGCAATCAGCCCCAGCATTTT. Translation: CATKLNDGSNQPQHF.